Listed below are T cell receptor beta chains from one sample, sequenced in a study of shared clonotypes between healthy human individuals. TCRdb's copy holds only in-frame clones and misses some; the assay was immunoSEQ multiplex PCR. Here the sample spans approximately 640,000 clones, about nine tenths being singletons. Sequencing was carried out using memory CD8+ T cells from PBMCs. The source of these receptors is a man younger than 35 in good health. Some clones in this sample may be carry-over from other donors' samples. Each CDR3 is given with its conserved first and last residue. A D gene is named only where the DNA matches it firmly. A clone size is listed for some rows: how often the clone was seen (once, few, many), or a class if it is expanded.

CDR3 protein	CDR3 DNA	V gene	clone size	J gene	D gene
CASGSVIVYEQYF	TGTGCCAGTGGGTCCGTTATCGTTTACGAGCAGTACTTC	TRBV7-9	-	TRBJ2-7	-
CASSILTGGDYEQYF	TGTGCCAGCAGTATCCTGACAGGGGGGGACTACGAGCAGTACTTC	TRBV28	-	TRBJ2-7	TRBD1
CASSSLGGTDTQYF	TGTGCCAGCAGCTCTCTAGGAGGCACAGATACGCAGTATTTT	TRBV11-1	-	TRBJ2-3	-
CASSYWVAGAGEQYF	TGTGCCAGCAGTTACTGGGTAGCGGGGGCCGGGGAGCAGTACTTC	TRBV6-5	once	TRBJ2-7	TRBD2
CASSLSGTNVPYEQYF	TGTGCCAGCAGTTTATCGGGGACAAATGTTCCCTACGAGCAGTACTTC	TRBV27	-	TRBJ2-7	-
CASSLTGAGANVLTF	TGTGCCAGCAGCTTAACAGGGGCCGGGGCCAACGTCCTGACTTTC	TRBV9	-	TRBJ2-6	TRBD1
CASSLVLGHNEQFF	TGTGCCAGCAGCTTAGTCTTGGGGCACAATGAGCAGTTCTTC	TRBV7-9	-	TRBJ2-1	-
CASSFGDTEAFF	TGTGCCAGCAGCTTCGGAGACACTGAAGCTTTCTTT	TRBV7-9	few	TRBJ1-1	-
CASTDRRRHEQYF	TGTGCCAGCACTGACAGGCGACGGCACGAGCAGTACTTC	TRBV7-2	-	TRBJ2-7	-
CASSPGQVGVNTEAFF	TGTGCCAGCAGCCCGGGACAGGTTGGAGTGAACACTGAAGCTTTCTTT	TRBV7-9	-	TRBJ1-1	TRBD1
CASSQSGAPSYEQYF	TGTGCCAGCAGCCAGTCGGGGGCGCCTTCCTACGAGCAGTACTTC	TRBV7-3	once	TRBJ2-7	-
CASSQDGSRAGAYYEQYF	TGCGCCAGCAGCCAAGATGGATCTCGAGCAGGGGCTTATTACGAGCAGTACTTC	TRBV4-3	-	TRBJ2-7	-
CASSQENRGPYGYTF	TGCGCCAGCAGCCAGGAAAACAGGGGACCGTATGGCTACACCTTC	TRBV4-1	-	TRBJ1-2	TRBD1
CASSPSRLGDGYTF	TGTGCCAGCAGCCCATCTAGACTGGGGGATGGCTACACCTTC	TRBV7-6	-	TRBJ1-2	-
CASSNRGFTYNEQFF	TGTGCCAGCAGCAACAGGGGATTTACCTACAATGAGCAGTTCTTC	TRBV28	-	TRBJ2-1	TRBD1
CASRDRGSGYTF	TGTGCCAGCAGAGACAGGGGGTCTGGCTACACCTTC	TRBV27	-	TRBJ1-2	TRBD1
CASSLLQGQNYGYTF	TGTGCCAGCAGCCTCCTACAGGGCCAGAACTATGGCTACACCTTC	TRBV7-9	-	TRBJ1-2	-
CASSLRLAGVVNEQFF	TGTGCCAGCAGTTTGCGACTAGCGGGAGTTGTAAATGAGCAGTTCTTC	TRBV28	-	TRBJ2-1	TRBD2
CASSVGAGVYEQYF	TGTGCCAGCAGCGTAGGGGCAGGGGTCTACGAGCAGTACTTC	TRBV9	-	TRBJ2-7	-
CASSSSLLEAFF	TGTGCCAGCAGCTCATCTCTCCTTGAAGCTTTCTTT	TRBV7-9	few	TRBJ1-1	-
CASSMTGTGNEKLFF	TGTGCCAGCAGCATGACCGGGACAGGGAACGAAAAACTGTTTTTT	TRBV7-9	few	TRBJ1-4	TRBD1
CASSDSTVGIQSYEQYF	TGTGCCAGCAGTGACTCGACCGTGGGGATCCAATCCTACGAGCAGTACTTC	TRBV6-4	-	TRBJ2-7	-
CASTSGGEQFF	TGCGCCAGCACCTCCGGGGGTGAGCAGTTCTTC	TRBV5-1	once	TRBJ2-1	-
CASRGLSGSVREQFF	TGTGCCAGCAGAGGACTTAGCGGGAGTGTGAGAGAGCAGTTCTTC	TRBV27	-	TRBJ2-1	TRBD2
CAISDPSEQFF	TGTGCCATCAGTGACCCGAGTGAGCAGTTCTTC	TRBV10-3	-	TRBJ2-1	-
CASSRQFLNEKLFF	TGCGCCAGCAGTCGACAATTCCTTAATGAAAAACTGTTTTTT	TRBV5-1	-	TRBJ1-4	-
CASSQDRYRTYEQYF	TGTGCCAGCAGCCAAGATCGATACAGGACCTACGAGCAGTACTTC	TRBV4-2	-	TRBJ2-7	-
CASSYFQGAETQYF	TGTGCCAGCAGTTACTTCCAGGGGGCAGAGACCCAGTACTTC	TRBV6-5	-	TRBJ2-5	TRBD1
CASSLGYNEQFF	TGTGCCAGCAGCTTAGGTTACAATGAGCAGTTCTTC	TRBV11-2	-	TRBJ2-1	-
CASSAGPFLPEQYF	TGTGCCAGCAGTGCCGGGCCCTTCCTTCCCGAGCAGTACTTC	TRBV2	-	TRBJ2-7	-
CASSLGVTWKRYEQYF	TGTGCCAGCAGCTTAGGAGTTACATGGAAGCGCTACGAGCAGTACTTC	TRBV7-2	-	TRBJ2-7	-
CASSHHLAGSGDGELFF	TGTGCCAGCAGCCACCACCTAGCGGGATCGGGGGACGGGGAGCTGTTTTTT	TRBV7-2	-	TRBJ2-2	TRBD2
CASSGDSSGAYNEQFF	TGTGCCAGCAGTGGGGACTCCTCCGGAGCCTACAATGAGCAGTTCTTC	TRBV6-6	once	TRBJ2-1	-
CASSITGDTEAFF	TGTGCCAGCAGCATAACAGGGGACACTGAAGCTTTCTTT	TRBV14	-	TRBJ1-1	TRBD1
CASSQPMGSSSYEQYF	TGTGCCAGCAGCCAACCTATGGGTAGCAGCTCCTACGAGCAGTACTTC	TRBV7-9	-	TRBJ2-7	-
CSARLAGWNEQFF	TGCAGCGCGAGACTAGCGGGATGGAATGAGCAGTTCTTC	TRBV29-1	once	TRBJ2-1	TRBD2
CASSLVSGSSYEQYF	TGTGCCAGCAGCTTAGTGAGCGGGAGCTCCTACGAGCAGTACTTC	TRBV7-2	-	TRBJ2-7	TRBD2
CATSLGETNYGYTF	TGTGCCACTAGCCTGGGAGAGACCAACTATGGCTACACCTTC	TRBV10-3	-	TRBJ1-2	-
CASSRRDRGLAEPQHF	TGTGCCAGCAGCCGACGGGACAGGGGGCTAGCTGAGCCCCAGCATTTT	TRBV11-3	-	TRBJ1-5	TRBD1
CASSYNPGQGNTEAFF	TGTGCCAGCAGTTATAACCCGGGACAGGGGAACACTGAAGCTTTCTTT	TRBV6-5	-	TRBJ1-1	TRBD1
CASSQVFSPSGTYEQYF	TGCGCCAGCAGCCAAGTTTTTAGTCCTAGCGGAACCTACGAGCAGTACTTC	TRBV4-1	-	TRBJ2-7	TRBD2
CASSVGDGELFF	TGTGCCAGCAGCGTAGGAGACGGGGAGCTGTTTTTT	TRBV5-6	-	TRBJ2-2	-
CASSPSGAGGPTDTQYF	TGTGCCAGCAGCCCCAGCGGAGCGGGAGGACCCACAGATACGCAGTATTTT	TRBV7-9	-	TRBJ2-3	TRBD2
CASKETGGRGYTF	TGTGCCAGCAAAGAAACGGGGGGCAGGGGCTACACCTTC	TRBV5-4	once	TRBJ1-2	-
CASSRQGYGLSGANVLTF	TGTGCCAGCAGCCGCCAGGGGTATGGGCTCTCTGGGGCCAACGTCCTGACTTTC	TRBV28	-	TRBJ2-6	-
CSVGGTISYNEQFF	TGCAGCGTTGGGGGGACTATCTCCTACAATGAGCAGTTCTTC	TRBV29-1	-	TRBJ2-1	TRBD2
CASSHGTSYEQYF	TGTGCCAGCAGCCATGGGACATCCTACGAGCAGTACTTC	TRBV27	-	TRBJ2-7	-
CASSTWTYPFGYEKLFF	TGTGCCAGCAGCACTTGGACCTACCCCTTCGGGTATGAAAAACTGTTTTTT	TRBV27	-	TRBJ1-4	-
CASSPGLRDEQYF	TGTGCCAGCAGCCCGGGACTAAGAGACGAGCAGTACTTC	TRBV7-7	once	TRBJ2-7	TRBD2
CASRSRVGGSYEQYF	TGTGCCAGCAGGTCCAGGGTCGGGGGCTCCTACGAGCAGTACTTC	TRBV27	-	TRBJ2-7	-
CASSYRTAGTDTQYF	TGTGCCAGCAGTTATCGGACCGCTGGCACAGATACGCAGTATTTT	TRBV27	-	TRBJ2-3	-
CASSQVQSGELFF	TGCGCCAGCAGCCAAGTGCAGTCCGGGGAGCTGTTTTTT	TRBV4-1	-	TRBJ2-2	-
CASRATPATNEKLFF	TGCGCCAGCAGAGCGACCCCAGCAACTAATGAAAAACTGTTTTTT	TRBV4-1	-	TRBJ1-4	-
CASSEIWGHLAYEQYF	TGTGCCAGTAGTGAGATTTGGGGGCACCTGGCCTACGAGCAGTACTTC	TRBV19	-	TRBJ2-7	-
CASSLMASGASNQPQHF	TGTGCCAGCAGCTTAATGGCTTCCGGGGCGAGCAATCAGCCCCAGCATTTT	TRBV7-4	-	TRBJ1-5	-